These 22 T cell receptor beta chains came from one sample sequenced in a study of blood T cell repertoires in COVID-19. This table comes from immunoSEQ multiplex PCR, and its TCRdb copy is limited to in-frame clones, with some not included. The sample holds some 68,000 clones, 90% seen once. The sequencing input was peripheral blood. The receptors originated from a man aged 45-60 years with COVID-19, enrolled during active disease.

This clone has only one observation. This rearrangement joins TRBV5-1 to TRBJ2-7; 9 positions agree with TRBD2. Germline values: CDR1 SGHRS, CDR2 YFSETQ. V shed 0 bases and J 11 bases; nucleotides not matched to a gene: 12. This CDR3 is 15 amino acids long. The CDR3 spells CASSLGSGRWWVEYF. The CDR3 DNA reads TGCGCCAGCAGCTTGGGCAGCGGGAGGTGGTGGGTGGAGTACTTC.

The chain couples TRBV25-1 to TRBJ1-1, with TRBD1 matching 8 bases. Trimming removed 6 bases from V and 7 bases from J; junction bases left unmatched: 1. Germline V gene lookup returns CDR1 MGHDK and CDR2 SYGVNS. The length of the CDR3 is 11 residues. CDR3 nucleotides: TGTGCCAGCAGGGACAGGGATGAAGCTTTCTTT. This translates into CASRDRDEAFF. Supplemented by reference TRBV25-1 and TRBJ1-1, the full variable domain reads EADIYQTPRYLVIGTGKKITLECSQTMGHDKMYWYQQDPGMELHLIHYSYGVNSTEKGDLSSESTVSRIRTEHFPLTLESARPSHTSQYLCASRDRDEAFFGQGTRLTVV.

This clone is a singleton in its sample. The genes are TRBV7-9 and TRBJ2-7; D unclear. The J call is doubtful: the DNA matches TRBJ1-2 better. The germline V gene encodes CDR1 SEHNR and CDR2 FQNEAQ (reference sequence). This CDR3 spans 13 amino acids. The chain's CDR3 is CASSLDLEEQYTF. The CDR3 coding sequence is TGTGCCAGCAGCTTAGACCTAGAAGAGCAGTACACCTTC.

This chain connects TRBV4-2 to TRBJ2-1; 10 nucleotides match TRBD2. V was clipped by 2 bases and J by 4 bases; unmatched bases: 2. Germline V gives CDR1 LGHNA, CDR2 YNFKEQ. This CDR3 is 15 amino acids long. CDR3 region: CASSQLSGGYNEQFF. In nucleotides, the CDR3 is TGTGCCAGCAGCCAACTTAGCGGGGGGTACAATGAGCAGTTCTTC.

The chain has TRBV4-2 and TRBJ2-5; D gene unclear. This CDR3 has 14 residues. CDR1 LGHNA and CDR2 YNFKEQ come from the germline V gene. Trimming stripped 3 bases from V and 5 bases from J, with 13 bases between. The CDR3 nucleotides are TGTGCCAGCAGCCAGACGTGGGCTGAGGAGACCCAGTACTTC. Its translation: CASSQTWAEETQYF.

This clone appeared a single time. The chain couples TRBV18 to TRBJ2-7; 9 positions agree with TRBD2. Trimming removed 6 bases from V and 3 bases from J; junction bases left unmatched: 9. The V gene's germline CDR1 is KGHSH and CDR2 LQKENI. CDR3 length equals 15 residues. The CDR3 spells CASSAGTSQIYEQYF. The CDR3 DNA reads as TGTGCCAGCTCGGCCGGGACTAGCCAAATCTACGAGCAGTACTTC.

The J gene is TRBJ2-1, the V gene TRBV5-6, with TRBD2 matching over 8 bases. CDR1 and CDR2 (germline): SGHDT, YYEEEE. This CDR3 contains 16 residues. Unmatched junction bases numbered 7, after V lost 2 bases and J lost 3 bases. The CDR3: CASSLAGANLYNEQFF. The CDR3 nucleotides read TGTGCCAGCAGCTTAGCGGGGGCCAATCTCTACAATGAGCAGTTCTTC.

The genes are TRBV19 and TRBJ2-7, with 7 bases identical to TRBD1. Germline V lookup: CDR1 LNHDA, CDR2 SQIVND (reference sequence). This CDR3 contains 13 residues. The junction had 1 base not matched to a gene; V was cut back by 1 base and J by 4 bases. For the CDR3, the DNA is TGTGCCAGTAGTATAGGACAGGGTTACGAGCAGTACTTC. Protein product: CASSIGQGYEQYF.

The chain is built from TRBV18 and TRBJ2-2; D call uncertain. Germline values: CDR1 KGHSH, CDR2 LQKENI. The V end was cut by 5 bases, the J end by 0 bases, with 7 bases between. This CDR3 is built from 14 residues. Written as DNA, the CDR3 is TGTGCCAGCTCATTGAGCTCGAACACCGGGGAGCTGTTTTTT. It encodes CASSLSSNTGELFF.

This chain links TRBV10-3 with TRBJ2-1, with 8 bases aligning to TRBD2. Germline V gene lookup returns CDR1 ENHRY and CDR2 SYGVKD. The length of the CDR3 is 14 residues. Losses at the gene ends were 2 bases for V and 7 bases for J; bases not matched to a gene: 4. The CDR3: CAISETTSANEQFF. The CDR3, as DNA: TGTGCCATCAGTGAGACGACTAGCGCAAATGAGCAGTTCTTC.

The J gene is TRBJ1-3, the V gene TRBV19; no reliable D call. Germline CDR1 LNHDA, CDR2 SQIVND (reference sequence). There are 14 residues in the CDR3. V lost 4 bases and J lost 0, with 7 bases in between. DNA for the CDR3: TGTGCCAGTAGTACTGGCCCCTCTGGAAACACCATATATTTT. As protein: CASSTGPSGNTIYF.

The V gene is TRBV5-5, the J gene TRBJ1-2, with D possibly matching TRBD1 (5 bases). Trimming removed 4 bases from V and 0 bases from J, with 16 bases in between. CDR1 and CDR2 from the germline V gene are SGHKS and YYEKEE (reference sequence). The CDR3 is 16 amino acids. CDR3 coding DNA: TGTGCCAGCAGCAACTCAGGGAGGAGTGCTAACTATGGCTACACCTTC. Residues: CASSNSGRSANYGYTF.

This clone was seen just once. This chain connects TRBV5-1 to TRBJ1-4; a possible D gene is TRBD1 (5 bases). The CDR3 loop spans 14 amino acids. V gave up 3 bases and J gave up 7 bases, with 13 bases separating them. Germline V gives CDR1 SGHRS, CDR2 YFSETQ. DNA of the CDR3: TGCGCCAGCAGCTCGGACACGGGGGGTGAAAAACTGTTTTTT. Translation gives CASSSDTGGEKLFF.

This sequence joins TRBV6-2 or TRBV6-3 and TRBJ1-1; TRBD1 agrees at 11 bases. V trimming: 6 bases; J trimming: 6 bases; junction bases outside the gene matches: 15. The germline gives CDR1 MNHEY, CDR2 SVGEGT. This CDR3 has 17 amino acids. CDR3 region: CASSPIPGQGGYPEAFF. The CDR3 region has the DNA TGTGCCAGCAGCCCAATACCGGGACAGGGGGGTTACCCTGAAGCTTTCTTT.

The V call is TRBV4-2, the J call TRBJ2-3; TRBD1 matches at 7 bases. The CDR3 totals 16 residues. Germline V gives CDR1 LGHNA, CDR2 YNFKEQ. V shed 4 bases and J 4 bases; nucleotides not matched to a gene: 11. The CDR3 nucleotides read TGTGCCAGCAGCCCATTATCCGGGACAGAAGCAGATACGCAGTATTTT. This translates into CASSPLSGTEADTQYF.

A note on this clone: Relative to the germline gene, one junction end is altered; a read error may explain this. The gene calls are TRBV30 and TRBJ2-7; TRBD1 matches 9 bases. This CDR3 spans 12 amino acids. Germline CDR1 reads GTSNPN; CDR2 reads SVGIG (reference sequence). CDR3 protein: CAWSTVRDRAFF. In DNA, the CDR3 is TGTGCCTGGAGTACGGTCCGGGACAGGGCTTTCTTC.

This chain links TRBV19 with TRBJ2-1; 11 bases align to TRBD2. Germline CDR1 and CDR2: LNHDA and SQIVND (reference sequence). The CDR3 sequence is 14 residues long. J lost 8 bases, V lost 3 bases, and 3 bases had no gene match. The CDR3 DNA sequence: TGTGCCAGTAGTATTAGCGGGAGGGCCCATGAGCAGTTCTTC. It specifies CASSISGRAHEQFF. The full variable domain, with the rest looked up from reference TRBV19 and TRBJ2-1, is DGGITQSPKYLFRKEGQNVTLSCEQNLNHDAMYWYRQDPGQGLRLIYYSQIVNDFQKGDIAEGYSVSREKKESFPLTVTSAQKNPTAFYLCASSISGRAHEQFFGPGTRLTVL.

The genes are TRBV29-1 and TRBJ2-5, with TRBD1 matching over 8 bases. Trimming removed 6 bases from V and 5 bases from J; junction bases left unmatched: 14. The CDR3 is 15 residues long. CDR1 and CDR2 (germline): SQVTM, ANQGSEA. The CDR3 DNA reads as TGCAGCGTGGCGTTACAGGGGGGTTTTGGGGAGACCCAGTACTTC. Amino acid sequence: CSVALQGGFGETQYF.

The J gene is TRBJ1-5, the V gene TRBV6-6; 8 nucleotides line up with TRBD1. The germline V gene has CDR1 MNHNY and CDR2 SVGAGI (reference sequence). CDR3 length: 16 amino acids. After removal of 0 bases from V and 9 bases from J, the junction contained 10 bases not matched to a gene. CDR3 sequence reads: CASSYSITQGAPPQHF. In DNA form, the CDR3 reads TGTGCCAGCAGTTACTCGATAACCCAGGGGGCCCCGCCCCAGCATTTT.

The CDR3 spells CASSQTFTGDYGYTF. CDR3 nucleotide sequence: TGCGCCAGCAGCCAAACCTTTACAGGGGACTATGGCTACACCTTC. The chain recombines TRBV4-1 with TRBJ1-2; 7 nucleotides match TRBD1. This CDR3 comprises 15 residues. Germline loops: CDR1 MGHRA, CDR2 YSYEKL. The J segment lost 3 bases and the V segment lost 2 bases, leaving 6 bases of the junction unmatched.

The chain couples TRBV29-1 to TRBJ2-7; a weak D match, TRBD1 (6 bases). The CDR3 is made up of 13 amino acids. Germline V lookup: CDR1 SQVTM, CDR2 ANQGSEA. V lost 7 bases and J lost 2, with 15 bases in between. CDR3: CSALTGTTYEQYF. The CDR3 DNA is TGCAGCGCCCTGACAGGAACCACCTACGAGCAGTACTTC.

The V call is TRBV5-6, the J call TRBJ2-1; 10 bases are shared with TRBD2. V trimming: 0 bases; J trimming: 1 base; junction bases outside the gene matches: 4. Germline V gene sequence: CDR1 SGHDT, CDR2 YYEEEE. The CDR3 is 17 amino acids. The CDR3 protein is CASSLEVSGRSYNEQFF. The DNA of the CDR3 is TGTGCCAGCAGCTTGGAGGTTAGCGGGAGGTCCTACAATGAGCAGTTCTTC.